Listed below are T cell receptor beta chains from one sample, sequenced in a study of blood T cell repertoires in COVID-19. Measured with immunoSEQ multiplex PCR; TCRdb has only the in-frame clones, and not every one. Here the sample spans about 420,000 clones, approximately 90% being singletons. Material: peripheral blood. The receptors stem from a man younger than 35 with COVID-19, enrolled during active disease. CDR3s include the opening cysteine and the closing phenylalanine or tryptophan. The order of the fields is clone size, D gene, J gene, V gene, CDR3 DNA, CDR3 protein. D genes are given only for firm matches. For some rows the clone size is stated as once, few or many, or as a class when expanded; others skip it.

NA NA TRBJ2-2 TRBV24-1 TGTGCCACCAGTGTCGGGTCCACCGGGGAGCTGTTTTTT CATSVGSTGELFF
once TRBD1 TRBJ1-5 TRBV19 TGTGCCAGTAATGGGGGGACAGGTCTTTCTTACAGCAATCAGCCCCAGCATTTT CASNGGTGLSYSNQPQHF
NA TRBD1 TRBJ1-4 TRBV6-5 TGTGCCAGCGACAGGGCAGCTAATGAAAAACTGTTTTTT CASDRAANEKLFF
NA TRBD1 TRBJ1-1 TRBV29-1 TGCAGCGTTGAAGTTGAGGCAGGGGGCACTGAAGCTTTCTTT CSVEVEAGGTEAFF
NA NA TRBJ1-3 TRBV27 TGTGCCAGCAGTCTCAACAGACCCGCCAAGGGAAACACCATATATTTT CASSLNRPAKGNTIYF
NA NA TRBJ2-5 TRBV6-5 TGTGCCAGCAGCTGGGGGGGGGCCGGGAAGACCCAGTACTTC CASSWGGAGKTQYF
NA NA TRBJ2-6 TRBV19 TGTGCCAGTAGTATCGACATCGGGGCCAACGTCCTGACTTTC CASSIDIGANVLTF
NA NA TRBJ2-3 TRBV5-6 TGTGCCACCACTAAACTGGGTGCAGATACGCAGTATTTT CATTKLGADTQYF
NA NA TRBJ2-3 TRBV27 TGTGCCATTCAGGATCGCACAGATACGCAGTATTTT CAIQDRTDTQYF
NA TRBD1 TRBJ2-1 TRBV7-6 TGTGCCAGCAACCCATTCCCGGGACAGGGTAGCAATGAGCAGTTCTTC CASNPFPGQGSNEQFF
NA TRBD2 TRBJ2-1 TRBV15 TGTGCCACCAGAGGGACTAGCGGGACTAATGAGCAGTTCTTC CATRGTSGTNEQFF
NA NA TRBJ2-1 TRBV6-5 TGTGCCAGCAGACAGGGCCCCTACAATGAGCAGTTCTTC CASRQGPYNEQFF
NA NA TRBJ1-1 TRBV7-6 TGTGCCAGCAGCGAGTCCTTAGGACAAGCAACGACTGAAGCTTTCTTT CASSESLGQATTEAFF
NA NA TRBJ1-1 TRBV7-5 TGTGTCAGAAGCCCCCCCGAGAGGAACACTGAAGCTTTCTTT CVRSPPERNTEAFF
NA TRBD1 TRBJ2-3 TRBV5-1 TGCGCCAGCAGCAGCCGGACAGGGGGGTCAGATACGCAGTATTTT CASSSRTGGSDTQYF
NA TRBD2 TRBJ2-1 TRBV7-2 TGTGCCAGCAGCCGGACTAGCGGGACTAACAATGAGCAGTTCTTC CASSRTSGTNNEQFF
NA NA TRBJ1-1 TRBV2 TGTGCCACCCAGGGGATTTCGGGGAACACTGAAGCTTTCTTT CATQGISGNTEAFF
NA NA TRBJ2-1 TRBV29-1 TGCAGCGTTTTCGACAGAACCTACAATGAGCAGTTCTTC CSVFDRTYNEQFF
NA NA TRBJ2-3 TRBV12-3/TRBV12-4 TGTGCCAGCAGCCCTAGCACAGATACGCAGTATTTT CASSPSTDTQYF
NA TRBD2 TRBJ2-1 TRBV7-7 TGTGCTAGCAGCTCTGGGACTAGCGGTTACAATGAGCAGTTCTTC CASSSGTSGYNEQFF